These 23 T cell receptor beta chains originate from one sample sequenced in a study of CD8+ T cells in alopecia areata (dated by TCRdb to 2016 to 2019). Libraries were made using the immunoSEQ multiplex PCR assay. For TCR sequencing, RNA was extracted from every sample and reverse transcribed into cDNA to serve as template. As stored in TCRdb, this immuneACCESS dataset retains in-frame rearrangements with V and J assigned. A fraction of the clones does not appear; measured against another copy, unresolved V genes explain less than half of the discrepancy, and the remainder lacks a known reason. The sample yields under 130,000 clones; roughly 53% were counted once. Around 8.5% of the sample belongs to the ten largest clones. The specimen was CD4+ T cells sorted from blood. The receptor source for this set is a human donor in good health.

This clone was seen only once. V usage is TRBV6-5 and J usage is TRBJ2-1; D may be TRBD2 (6 bases). The CDR3 is 14 residues long. The V end was cut by 6 bases, the J end by 8 bases, with 17 bases between. Germline-derived CDR1 and CDR2 are MNHEY and SVGAGI. CDR3: CASSPELLAYEQFF. The CDR3 region has the DNA TGTGCCAGCAGCCCGGAGTTACTAGCCTATGAGCAGTTCTTC.

V and J are TRBV7-9 and TRBJ1-4, with D possibly being TRBD1 (5 bases). This CDR3 is built from 14 residues. From germline, CDR1 is SEHNR and CDR2 FQNEAQ (reference sequence). The V and J ends lost 4 bases and 3 bases respectively, with 9 bases between them. The CDR3 spells CASSSGTSNEKLFF. Written as DNA, the CDR3 is TGTGCCAGCAGCTCCGGGACTTCTAATGAAAAACTGTTTTTT.

The chain couples TRBV27 to TRBJ2-7, with 12 bases that match TRBD2. This CDR3 is 19 amino acids long. V lost 0 bases and J lost 3; bases outside the gene matches: 12. CDR1 MNHEY and CDR2 SMNVEV come from the germline V gene (reference sequence). CDR3 loop: CASSLSTTSGGHRNYEQYF. In DNA, the CDR3 is TGTGCCAGCAGTTTATCGACGACTAGCGGGGGTCATCGAAACTACGAGCAGTACTTC.

The rearrangement uses TRBV6-5 and TRBJ1-5; TRBD1 aligns across 7 bases. The germline gives CDR1 MNHEY, CDR2 SVGAGI. The trim removed 6 bases at V and 5 bases at J, leaving 4 bases unmatched. The CDR3 length is 13 residues. The CDR3 nucleotides read TGTGCCAGCAGCCGGACAGGATATCAGCCCCAGCATTTT. Translated: CASSRTGYQPQHF.

This clone was observed a handful of times. CDR3 sequence: CSVSTSGLSDTIYF. The CDR3 bases are TGCAGCGTTTCCACCTCAGGGTTGTCGGACACCATATATTTT. The chain recombines TRBV29-1 with TRBJ1-3; D is perhaps TRBD1 (5 bases). This CDR3 has 14 residues. Per the germline V gene, CDR1 is SQVTM and CDR2 is ANQGSEA. V was trimmed by 5 bases and J by 8 bases, leaving 19 bases between them.

V is TRBV7-2 and J is TRBJ2-5; TRBD2 agrees at 7 bases. V dropped 1 base and J dropped 2; count of bases not matched to a gene: 4. CDR1 and CDR2 (germline): SGHTA, FQGNSA. CDR3 length: 15 amino acids. The chain's CDR3 is CASSLGLAGQETQYF. The CDR3 DNA sequence: TGTGCCAGCAGCTTAGGATTAGCGGGTCAAGAGACCCAGTACTTC.

The chain couples TRBV7-8 to TRBJ2-7, with 8 positions matching TRBD1. The germline CDR1 and CDR2 sequences are SGHVS and FQNEAQ. The CDR3 has 16 amino acids. The V and J ends lost 5 bases and 4 bases, in that order; junction bases with no gene match: 13. The CDR3 loop is CASSKADRAQRYEQYF. The DNA for the CDR3 is TGTGCCAGCAGCAAAGCGGACAGGGCCCAGCGGTACGAGCAGTACTTC.

This clone was counted a few times. The chain employs TRBV29-1 and TRBJ2-3, with 8 bases that match TRBD2. Germline CDR1 and CDR2: SQVTM and ANQGSEA. This CDR3 region has 14 residues. The V and J ends lost 7 bases and 2 bases, in that order; junction bases with no gene match: 8. The CDR3 is CSAKSGGNTDTQYF. DNA of the CDR3: TGCAGCGCAAAGAGCGGGGGCAACACAGATACGCAGTATTTT.

This chain joins TRBV5-6 and TRBJ2-7; the D gene is possibly TRBD1 (6 bases). CDR1 and CDR2 from the germline V gene are SGHDT and YYEEEE. V gave up 0 bases and J gave up 0 bases, with 13 bases separating them. The length of the CDR3 is 16 residues. In DNA form, the CDR3 reads TGTGCCAGCAGCTTGGAGGGGGTTTACAGCTCCTACGAGCAGTACTTC. Protein sequence: CASSLEGVYSSYEQYF.

DNA of the CDR3: TGTGCCAGCAGTGCCCAGAGGGGAAAGTACGAGCAGTACTTC. Protein product: CASSAQRGKYEQYF. The chain recombines TRBV2 with TRBJ2-7; D is tentatively TRBD1 or TRBD2 (5 bases each). Germline CDR1 is SNHLY and CDR2 is FYNNEI. The length of the CDR3 is 14 residues. The V end was cut by 4 bases, the J end by 4 bases, with 14 bases between.

The chain joins TRBV29-1 to TRBJ2-7; TRBD1 is a possible D gene (6 bases). CDR3 length: 11 amino acids. V lost 6 bases and J lost 5, with 11 bases in between. In germline, CDR1 is SQVTM, CDR2 ANQGSEA. CDR3 amino acids: CSVGTINEQYF. The CDR3 nucleotides are TGCAGCGTCGGGACAATCAACGAGCAGTACTTC.

The V and J genes are TRBV7-2 and TRBJ2-3, with 7 bases that match TRBD1. Germline assignment: CDR1 SGHTA and CDR2 FQGNSA. The CDR3 has 16 residues. The trim removed 5 bases at V and 1 base at J, leaving 9 bases unmatched. The CDR3 nucleotides are TGTGCCAGCAGCCTCTTAATAACAGGGGGCACAGATACGCAGTATTTT. Translation gives CASSLLITGGTDTQYF. Using reference TRBV7-2 and TRBJ2-3 for the parts outside the CDR3, the full variable domain is GAGVSQSPSNKVTEKGKDVELRCDPISGHTALYWYRQSLGQGLEFLIYFQGNSAPDKSGLPSDRFSAERTGGSVSTLTIQRTQQEDSAVYLCASSLLITGGTDTQYFGPGTRLTVL.

The chain combines TRBV29-1 with TRBJ1-1; D ambiguous. Germline CDR1 is SQVTM and CDR2 is ANQGSEA. Trimming removed 6 bases from V and 1 base from J, with 15 bases in between. The CDR3 sequence is 14 residues long. The CDR3 region is CSVGYGRTNTEAFF. In DNA, the CDR3 is TGCAGCGTGGGTTACGGAAGAACGAACACTGAAGCTTTCTTT.

This chain joins TRBV10-2 and TRBJ2-7; 7 bases are shared with TRBD1. V lost 6 bases, J lost 2 bases, and 4 bases stayed unmatched. CDR1 and CDR2 (germline): WSHSY, SAAADI. The CDR3 covers 13 residues. CDR3 residues: CASRRGQTYEQYF. Written as DNA, the CDR3 is TGCGCCAGCAGGAGGGGACAGACCTACGAGCAGTACTTC.

The sample holds a few counts of this clone. The V call is TRBV5-4, the J call TRBJ1-1; D gene unclear. Trimming took 3 bases from V and 1 from J, leaving 7 bases between them. The length of the CDR3 is 13 residues. Germline V gene data show CDR1 as SGHNT and CDR2 as YYREEE (reference sequence). The CDR3 sequence: CASSWNRNTEAFF. CDR3 bases: TGTGCCAGCAGCTGGAACAGGAACACTGAAGCTTTCTTT. The variable domain in full, completed from reference TRBV5-4 and TRBJ1-1, reads ETGVTQSPTHLIKTRGQQVTLRCSSQSGHNTVSWYQQALGQGPQFIFQYYREEENGRGNFPPRFSGLQFPNYSSELNVNALELDDSALYLCASSWNRNTEAFFGQGTRLTVV.

The V and J genes are TRBV30 and TRBJ1-2, with TRBD1 as a possible D gene (5 bases). The CDR3 has 12 residues. CDR1 GTSNPN and CDR2 SVGIG come from the germline V gene (reference sequence). Trimming took off 2 bases at V and 4 bases at J, with 8 bases between the two ends. The CDR3 DNA is TGTGCCTGGAGTACAGGACGCTATGGCTACACCTTC. Translated: CAWSTGRYGYTF.

The chain employs TRBV29-1 and TRBJ1-6; the D is unclear. Germline lookup yields CDR1 SQVTM and CDR2 ANQGSEA. V was cut by 4 bases and J by 3 bases, with 7 bases left in between. CDR3 length: 13 amino acids. CDR3 residues: CSVVTDYNSPLHF. The DNA for the CDR3 is TGCAGCGTTGTGACGGACTATAATTCACCCCTCCACTTT.

V is TRBV30 and J is TRBJ2-7; D remains unclear. Germline V lookup: CDR1 GTSNPN, CDR2 SVGIG (reference sequence). The V end was cut by 5 bases, the J end by 0 bases, with 14 bases between. This CDR3 is 14 amino acids long. CDR3 DNA sequence: TGTGCCTGGTCAAAGGGTCGCACCTCCTACGAGCAGTACTTC. As protein: CAWSKGRTSYEQYF.

This chain connects TRBV5-6 to TRBJ1-2, with TRBD1 as a possible D gene (5 bases). Trimming removed 0 bases at V and 1 base at J, with 10 bases between. There are 15 residues in the CDR3. CDR1 and CDR2 from the germline V gene are SGHDT and YYEEEE. The CDR3 DNA follows: TGTGCCAGCAGCTTGGGACAGCGAGATAACTATGGCTACACCTTC. Its translation is CASSLGQRDNYGYTF.

This clone was recorded many times. The gene calls are TRBV5-1 and TRBJ2-5; tentatively, D is TRBD2 (6 bases). This CDR3 region has 14 residues. Between the trimmed V and J ends, which lost 5 bases and 3 bases, there was a span of 14 bases. Germline V lookup: CDR1 SGHRS, CDR2 YFSETQ. CDR3 sequence: CASREGKTEETQYF. The CDR3 bases are TGCGCCAGCAGGGAGGGAAAGACCGAAGAGACCCAGTACTTC.

The chain links TRBV7-2 to TRBJ2-6, with D uncertain. Looked up from germline, CDR1 is SGHTA and CDR2 is FQGNSA. CDR3 length equals 13 residues. V dropped 4 bases and J dropped 8 bases, with 9 bases sitting between them. The CDR3 nucleotides are TGTGCCAGCAGCTCACCGGGTCCCAACGTCCTGACTTTC. As protein: CASSSPGPNVLTF.

This clone has just a few counts. This chain uses TRBV11-2 with TRBJ2-4; no clear D gene. This CDR3 comprises 11 residues. The germline V gene encodes CDR1 SGHAT and CDR2 FQNNGV. The V gene lost 4 bases and the J gene lost 10 bases, with 8 bases spanning the gap. CDR3 nucleotide sequence: TGTGCCAGCAGCTCGAGAAGTATTCAGTACTTC. Translating gives CASSSRSIQYF.

The chain has TRBV5-1 and TRBJ2-5; 9 nucleotides align to TRBD1. After removal of 0 bases from V and 4 bases from J, the junction contained 4 bases not matched to a gene. The CDR3 loop spans 15 amino acids. The germline CDR1 and CDR2 sequences are SGHRS and YFSETQ. CDR3 bases: TGCGCCAGCAGCTTGGGAACAGGGGGCGGAGAGACCCAGTACTTC. Residues: CASSLGTGGGETQYF.